This TCR beta chain is from a study of blood T cell repertoires in COVID-19. TCRdb's table, derived via immunoSEQ multiplex PCR, lists solely in-frame clones and lacks some. The data show a few hundred thousand clones, with around 86% seen just once and less than 3% held by the top ten. The CDR3 totals 16 residues. CDR1 is SGDLS, CDR2 YYNGEE, per germline. With 0 bases clipped from V and 1 base from J, the junction kept 3 bases outside the gene matches. What was sequenced was peripheral blood. The sequence came from a woman aged 25 to 39 with active or convalescent COVID-19. The chain employs TRBV9 and TRBJ2-3, with 9 bases matching TRBD2. As DNA, the CDR3 is TGTGCCAGCAGCGTAGGCGGGGGGGCGCGCACAGATACGCAGTATTTT. It encodes CASSVGGGARTDTQYF.